The clone carrying this T cell receptor (beta chain) has ten or more counts. The data were obtained in a study of T-cell memory formation after mild COVID-19. At the level of the study: TCR clustering was largely donor specific.

Constant-segment primers were used for 5'RACE, and the resulting TCR alpha and TCR beta cDNA libraries carried sample barcodes and UMIs. Each CDR3 protein gets one entry after TCRdb re-called the 5' RACE reads with MiXCR. Of about 38,000 distinct CDR3 sequences detected, roughly 11% appear once; the ten largest clones hold approximately 28%. The clonotype originates from a man aged 18 to 29 who had mild COVID-19 (a few samples of this study predate the infection). Cell type and time point are not known. Sample: PBMCs or a T cell subset sorted from them (not recorded which).

The CDR3 nucleotides are TGTGCCTGGACCCCGGCCGGGTATGGCTACACCTTC. It encodes CAWTPAGYGYTF. The chain carries TRBV30 and TRBJ1-2; unclear D gene. The CDR3 has 12 amino acids. Germline CDR1 reads GTSNPN; CDR2 reads SVGIG (reference sequence). Trimming stripped 4 bases from V and 5 bases from J, with 11 bases between.